This TCR beta chain appears in the sequencing data of a study of early stage breast cancer tumors. At the level of the study: ER+/PR+/HER2- status applied to about 75% of the 16 invasive breast tumors. Invasive lobular carcinomas made up about 35% of the 12 ER+/PR+/HER2- tumors.

Regarding this clone: Its antigen is not known.

Sequencing was performed with immunoSEQ multiplex PCR; in TCRdb, only in-frame clones are kept and a portion is missing. This repertoire shows tens of thousands of clones, 84% found once; its top ten account for over 8.5%. Study findings and constraints: Compared with adjacent normal breast tissue, tumors showed 2 to 3-fold greater T cell density and higher clonality.

The clonotype comes from a person in their fifties or sixties with breast cancer. Material: blood.

This CDR3 reads CASSMVPGVGTNEQFF. The CDR3 DNA follows: TGTGCCAGTAGTATGGTTCCGGGGGTGGGGACCAATGAGCAGTTCTTC. J is TRBJ2-1 and V is TRBV19; D possibly corresponds to TRBD2 (6 bases). With 3 bases removed from V and 6 bases from J, the gap between germline ends came to 18 bases. CDR3 length: 16 amino acids. Germline assignment: CDR1 LNHDA and CDR2 SQIVND (reference sequence).